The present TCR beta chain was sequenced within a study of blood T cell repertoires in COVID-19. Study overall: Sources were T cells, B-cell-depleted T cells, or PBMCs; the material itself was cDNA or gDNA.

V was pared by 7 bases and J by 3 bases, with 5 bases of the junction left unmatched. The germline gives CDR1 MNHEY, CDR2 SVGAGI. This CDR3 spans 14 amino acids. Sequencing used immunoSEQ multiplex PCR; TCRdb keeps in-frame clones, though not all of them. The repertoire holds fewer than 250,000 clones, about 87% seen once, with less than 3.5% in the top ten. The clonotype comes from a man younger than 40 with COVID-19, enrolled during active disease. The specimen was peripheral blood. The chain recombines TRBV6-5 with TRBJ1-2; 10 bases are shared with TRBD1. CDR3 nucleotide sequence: TGTGCCAGCAAACTAGGACAGGGGGACTATGGCTACACCTTC. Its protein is CASKLGQGDYGYTF.